This is a list of T cell receptor beta chains from one sample in a study of Graves' ophthalmopathy and Graves' hyperthyroidism. TCRdb analysed the multiplex PCR reads with MiXCR anew, one entry per CDR3 protein. Of around 600,000 distinct CDR3 sequences detected, just over 40% appear once; the ten largest clones hold more than 3%. Sequenced material: peripheral blood. The receptors were gathered from an adult man with Graves' ophthalmopathy. Both conserved end residues are part of each CDR3. Fields, in order: CDR3 length, J gene, clone size, V gene, CDR3 protein. Where a row states a size, it is once, few, many or the class of an expanded clone; other rows omit it.

>16|TRBJ2-7|NA|TRBV7-2
CASSSLGRGGSYEQYF
>12|TRBJ2-6|NA|TRBV10-3
CAISEGTNVLTF
>16|TRBJ1-1|NA|TRBV5-6
CASSLERDTVDFEAFF
>15|TRBJ2-7|few|TRBV20-1
CSARDLKREFYEQYF
>15|TRBJ2-3|NA|TRBV29-1
CSVEGASGSADTQYF
>14|TRBJ1-1|NA|TRBV12-3/TRBV12-4
CASLVLGRIGEAFF
>14|TRBJ2-5|NA|TRBV7-6
CASTSPGGRETQYF
>13|TRBJ2-7|few|TRBV5-4
CASRGFFGYEQYF
>17|TRBJ2-2|NA|TRBV7-9
CASSSQVLEGNTGELFF
>19|NA|NA|TRBV12-3/TRBV12-4
CASRPGLAGGPWDYNEQFF
>11|TRBJ1-1|many|TRBV29-1
CLAAVNTEAFF
>18|TRBJ2-6|once|TRBV7-6
CASSSLRGRGPGVNVLAF
>17|TRBJ2-7|NA|TRBV20-1
CSARKAGGPLSSYEQYF
>16|TRBJ1-3|many|TRBV19
CASSNPGPTSGNTIYF
>16|TRBJ2-5|once|TRBV10-3
CAIRDDTYGNQETQYF
>14|TRBJ1-5|NA|TRBV11-3
CAGSQRGYNQPQHF
>14|TRBJ1-4|NA|TRBV10-3
CAISGQGEDEKLFF
>16|TRBJ2-5|NA|TRBV10-3
CAITERTGTGGGTQYF
>14|TRBJ2-7|many|TRBV5-1
CASSLVQGGYEQYF
>13|TRBJ1-2|NA|TRBV10-3
CAIKGQGIYGYTF
>16|TRBJ2-3|NA|TRBV2
CASSEGTGTWSDTQYF
>15|TRBJ2-7|NA|TRBV4-1
CASSPYQGKGYEQYF
>14|TRBJ1-2|once|TRBV5-1
CASSWWTDFYGYTF
>13|TRBJ1-2|NA|TRBV7-9
CASTPAGGGGYTF
>12|TRBJ2-7|NA|TRBV6-1
CASSEIGGGLYF
>16|TRBJ2-3|NA|TRBV7-9
CASSYPGTGGIDTQYF
>14|TRBJ2-5|NA|TRBV7-2
CASSLDKGRETQYF
>13|TRBJ1-4|NA|TRBV10-2
CASSDSGHEKLFF
>13|TRBJ1-1|many|TRBV19
CASSIIENTEAFF
>14|TRBJ2-5|many|TRBV4-1
CASSQVLPQETQYF
>15|TRBJ1-2|many|TRBV20-1
CSANAQGQGNYGYTF
>13|TRBJ2-7|many|TRBV7-9
CASSFLAGYEQYF
>13|TRBJ1-1|many|TRBV10-3
CAISLGENTEAFF
>13|TRBJ2-5|NA|TRBV12-3/TRBV12-4
CASVGRGEETQYF
>15|TRBJ1-5|NA|TRBV12-3/TRBV12-4
CASSLYGRVNQPQHF
>16|TRBJ2-7|many|TRBV7-9
CASSLVRDVHSYEQYF
>12|TRBJ2-7|NA|TRBV2
CASSEELAEQYF
>15|TRBJ1-1|many|TRBV5-1
CASSFGQLSPTEAFF
>15|TRBJ1-5|NA|TRBV6-1
CASGGSAGGNQPQHF
>12|TRBJ1-2|NA|TRBV29-1
CSVSGEDYGYTF
>13|TRBJ1-1|many|TRBV12-3/TRBV12-4
CASSGHPLTEAFF
>15|TRBJ1-2|NA|TRBV5-5
CASSLGGGAYYGYTF
>11|TRBJ1-4|NA|TRBV29-1
CSVDGDEKLFF
>12|TRBJ1-6|many|TRBV7-2
CASSTVKSPLHF
>15|TRBJ2-2|NA|TRBV24-1
CATSDSRGFTGELFF
>16|TRBJ1-3|NA|TRBV29-1
CSVVGQGSASGNAIYF
>15|TRBJ1-5|NA|TRBV10-3
CAISGTGGIDEPQHF
>13|TRBJ1-1|NA|TRBV12-3/TRBV12-4
CASSFPGDTEAFF
>16|TRBJ2-5|many|TRBV15
CATSRDPWTGGETQYF
>15|TRBJ1-5|NA|TRBV12-3/TRBV12-4
CASYLKRAVGRPQHF
>15|TRBJ1-2|many|TRBV11-2
CASSAAGGGSYGYTF
>13|TRBJ2-2|NA|TRBV19
CAWSSFPRGELFF
>14|TRBJ1-6|many|TRBV9
CASSVERGGSPLHF
>13|TRBJ2-2|many|TRBV24-1
CATGRVDTGELFF
>13|TRBJ1-1|many|TRBV10-3
CAITQAPNTEAFF
>13|TRBJ2-1|NA|TRBV20-1
CSAAGTGSNEQFF
>16|TRBJ1-2|NA|TRBV24-1
CATSDDTGLANYGYTF
>15|TRBJ1-1|few|TRBV4-1
CASSQPPRGVTEAFF
>14|TRBJ1-2|NA|TRBV2
CASQSGTGNYGYTF
>14|TRBJ1-5|many|TRBV7-9
CASSLGGIGQPQHF